This TCR beta chain was identified during a study of ipilimumab plus nivolumab after autologous stem cell transplantation. Trimming at V came to 6 bases and at J to 1 base, leaving 11 bases not matched to a gene. Germline assignment: CDR1 SGHDT and CDR2 YYEEEE. The CDR3 has 17 amino acids. Using immunoSEQ multiplex PCR, the repertoire was profiled, and TCRdb retains in-frame clones only, with some absent. The sample includes roughly 16,000 clones, 81% of them seen just once. This clonotype was sampled from a male donor with diffuse large B-cell lymphoma. The chain joins TRBV5-6 to TRBJ2-2, with 8 bases lining up with TRBD2. The source was PBMCs, collected in a trial of ipilimumab plus nivolumab as post-transplant consolidation. The CDR3 coding sequence is TGTGCCAGCACCTCTCTTCCGGGACTAGAGAACACCGGGGAGCTGTTTTTT. Protein: CASTSLPGLENTGELFF.